The 32 T cell receptor beta chains below all came from one sample that was sequenced in a study of graft-versus-host responses after intestinal transplantation. Sequenced by immunoSEQ multiplex PCR; TCRdb stores in-frame clones only, minus some. The sample yields 80,000 to 95,000 clones, around nine tenths seen once. Antigens for these TCRs are unknown. The sequences come from unstimulated CD8+ T cells sorted from spleen or lymph node cells, collected before intestinal transplant. The receptors shown here come from a human donor who received an intestinal transplant.

The chain recombines TRBV18 with TRBJ2-3, with 9 bases that match TRBD2. The germline V gene has CDR1 KGHSH and CDR2 LQKENI. V trimming: 2 bases; J trimming: 2 bases; junction bases outside the gene matches: 8. The CDR3 sequence is 17 residues long. CDR3 region: CASSPGSSGGPTDTQYF. In DNA form, the CDR3 reads TGTGCCAGCTCACCAGGATCCAGCGGGGGGCCCACAGATACGCAGTATTTT. Together with reference TRBV18 and TRBJ2-3, the CDR3 gives the full variable domain: NAGVMQNPRHLVRRRGQEARLRCSPMKGHSHVYWYRQLPEEGLKFMVYLQKENIIDESGMPKERFSAEFPKEGPSILRIQQVVRGDSAAYFCASSPGSSGGPTDTQYFGPGTRLTVL.

This chain uses TRBV6-1 with TRBJ1-6, with D tentatively TRBD1 (5 bases). Germline CDR1 reads MNHNS; CDR2 reads SASEGT. There are 14 residues in the CDR3. Deletions cut 4 bases from V and 8 bases from J, with 12 bases between. In nucleotides, the CDR3 is TGTGCCAGCAGTGCAAAGGACACCGATTCACCCCTCCACTTT. The encoded protein is CASSAKDTDSPLHF.

V and J are TRBV21-1 and TRBJ2-6; the table names TRBD1, a call not compared with the DNA. TRBV21-1 is recorded as a pseudogene. This CDR3 has 17 residues. CDR3 in DNA: TGTGCCAGCTATAGGGGGACAGCCCGGGCTGGGGCCAACGTCCTGACTTTC. This codes for CASYRGTARAGANVLTF.

This clone appeared once. The chain couples TRBV6-6 to TRBJ1-1; 8 bases align to TRBD1. This CDR3 contains 16 residues. The trim removed 4 bases at V and 0 bases at J, leaving 7 bases unmatched. Germline V CDR1 and CDR2: MNHNY, SVGAGI (reference sequence). CDR3 protein: CASSSQTGAMNTEAFF. The CDR3 region has the DNA TGTGCCAGCAGTTCCCAGACAGGGGCCATGAACACTGAAGCTTTCTTT.

V and J are TRBV4-2 and TRBJ1-2; 7 nucleotides line up with TRBD1. The CDR3 contains 15 residues. Per germline, CDR1 LGHNA and CDR2 YNFKEQ. V dropped 1 base and J dropped 6; count of bases not matched to a gene: 8. CDR3 bases: TGTGCCAGCAGCCAAGGCCAGGGGGAAAAGGATGGCTACACCTTC. Residues: CASSQGQGEKDGYTF.

The chain has TRBV4-2 and TRBJ2-7; TRBD1 matches at 12 bases. The V segment lost 1 base and the J segment 0 bases; nucleotides outside the gene matches: 4. This CDR3 is 17 amino acids long. Germline V gene data show CDR1 as LGHNA and CDR2 as YNFKEQ. The CDR3 nucleotides are TGTGCCAGCAGCCAAGGCCGGGACAGGGGGCCCTCCTACGAGCAGTACTTC. It translates to CASSQGRDRGPSYEQYF.

This clone came up a few times. The V and J genes are TRBV2 and TRBJ1-4; 7 bases agree with TRBD1. The ends lost 3 bases at V and 8 bases at J; junction bases unmatched: 6. The CDR3 sequence is 14 residues long. The germline V gene has CDR1 SNHLY and CDR2 FYNNEI. CDR3 in amino acids: CASSDGDRVEKLFF. Here the CDR3 DNA reads TGTGCCAGCAGTGACGGCGACAGGGTAGAAAAACTGTTTTTT.

This chain connects TRBV29-1 to TRBJ2-7; tentative D call: TRBD2 (5 bases). The V end was cut by 2 bases, the J end by 3 bases, with 17 bases between. CDR1 and CDR2 (germline): SQVTM, ANQGSEA. The CDR3 has 15 residues. CDR3 DNA sequence: TGCAGCGTTGAATACCCCGAGGGCGGGCTCTACGAGCAGTACTTC. The encoded protein is CSVEYPEGGLYEQYF.

The V and J genes are TRBV9 and TRBJ2-3; D call uncertain. This CDR3 has 15 residues. The germline V and J ends were trimmed by 0 bases and 6 bases, with 14 bases remaining between them. CDR1 is SGDLS and CDR2 is YYNGEE in the germline V gene. In nucleotides, the CDR3 is TGTGCCAGCAGCGTAGGTGGCTTACAGATCGATACGCAGTATTTT. It encodes CASSVGGLQIDTQYF.

The chain combines TRBV28 with TRBJ1-4; D unclear. The CDR3 has 14 amino acids. CDR1 and CDR2 from the germline V gene are MDHEN and SYDVKM. V was pared by 3 bases and J by 5 bases, with 10 bases between. The CDR3 DNA reads as TGTGCCAGCAGTTTCCGCAGCGTAAATGAAAAACTGTTTTTT. Translated: CASSFRSVNEKLFF.

This chain joins TRBV27 and TRBJ2-3; 7 nucleotides line up with TRBD2. Unmatched junction bases numbered 9, after V lost 4 bases and J lost 5 bases. The length of the CDR3 is 15 residues. Germline V CDR1 and CDR2: MNHEY, SMNVEV (reference sequence). CDR3 in DNA: TGTGCCAGCAGTTGGGGTGGGGCTAGCGGAGATACGCAGTATTTT. It encodes CASSWGGASGDTQYF.

This clone showed up just a few times. The genes are TRBV5-6 and TRBJ2-7; D is ambiguous. V lost 0 bases to trimming and J lost 7 bases, with 8 bases between them. The CDR3 length is 12 residues. Germline assignment: CDR1 SGHDT and CDR2 YYEEEE. The CDR3 loop is CASSLVLEEQYF. The CDR3 DNA is TGTGCCAGCAGCTTGGTATTGGAGGAGCAGTACTTC.

V and J are TRBV6-5 and TRBJ2-1; D is perhaps TRBD2 (6 bases). The length of the CDR3 is 16 residues. Trimming pared 0 bases from V and 4 bases from J, leaving 13 bases between. Per the germline V gene, CDR1 is MNHEY and CDR2 is SVGAGI. For the CDR3, the DNA is TGTGCCAGCAGTTACTCTGGGGGTAGCGGATACAATGAGCAGTTCTTC. It yields the protein CASSYSGGSGYNEQFF.

As concerns this clone: A read error may explain this, as a much larger clone is one base away. The chain joins TRBV5-6 to TRBJ1-1, with D maybe TRBD1 (5 bases). Deletions cut 2 bases from V and 3 bases from J, with 5 bases between. Germline V gene data show CDR1 as SGHDT and CDR2 as YYEEEE. This CDR3 has 12 residues. The CDR3 protein is CASSLGDTEAFF. The CDR3, as DNA: TGTGCCAGCAGCTTAGGGGACACTGAAGCTTTCTTT.

The chain has TRBV19 and TRBJ1-6; D gene ambiguous. V shed 8 bases and J shed 6 bases, with 17 bases lying between them. CDR1 and CDR2 (germline): LNHDA, SQIVND (reference sequence). CDR3 length: 15 amino acids. CDR3 sequence (DNA): TGTGCCAGTCTGGATCTCCCTGGGTCTAATTCACCCCTCCACTTT. Its translation: CASLDLPGSNSPLHF. Full variable domain (outside the CDR3, taken from reference TRBV19 and TRBJ1-6): DGGITQSPKYLFRKEGQNVTLSCEQNLNHDAMYWYRQDPGQGLRLIYYSQIVNDFQKGDIAEGYSVSREKKESFPLTVTSAQKNPTAFYLCASLDLPGSNSPLHFGNGTRLTVT.

V gene TRBV4-1 combines with J gene TRBJ2-1; D might be TRBD1 or TRBD2, each matching 5 bases. From germline, CDR1 is MGHRA and CDR2 YSYEKL. The CDR3 consists of 12 residues. The V end lost 3 bases, the J end lost 11 bases, and 11 bases lay between the germline ends. The CDR3 DNA reads as TGCGCCAGCAGCCAGGATACGGGACAGCAGTTCTTC. Translation: CASSQDTGQQFF.

The rearrangement joins TRBV5-4 to TRBJ2-1; 10 bases match TRBD1. Germline V lookup: CDR1 SGHNT, CDR2 YYREEE (reference sequence). V lost 3 bases and J lost 8; bases outside the gene matches: 8. The CDR3 length is 15 residues. The CDR3 region has the DNA TGTGCCAGCAGCTCTCCGGGACAGGGGACCGATGAGCAGTTCTTC. This codes for CASSSPGQGTDEQFF.

Worth noting for this clone: With a much larger clone just one base away, this may be a read error. The rearrangement uses TRBV6-5 and TRBJ2-7; 7 bases fit TRBD1. This CDR3 has 14 amino acids. Germline CDR1 and CDR2: MNHEY and SVGAGI. J gave up 0 bases and V 1 base, and 0 bases lay outside the gene matches. The CDR3 coding sequence is TGTGCCAGCAGTTACTGGGACAGCTCCTACGAGCAGTACTTC. This sequence encodes CASSYWDSSYEQYF.

The CDR3 sequence: CASRRGTANGYTF. The DNA of the CDR3 is TGTGCCAGCCGCCGGGGGACAGCGAATGGCTACACCTTC. V gene TRBV6-1 combines with J gene TRBJ1-2; 7 nucleotides agree with TRBD1. CDR3 size: 13 residues. Germline V gene data show CDR1 as MNHNS and CDR2 as SASEGT. V trimming: 8 bases; J trimming: 6 bases; junction bases outside the gene matches: 9.

This chain links TRBV27 with TRBJ2-7; no reliable D call. Trimming took 4 bases from V and 4 from J, leaving 11 bases between them. The germline V gene has CDR1 MNHEY and CDR2 SMNVEV (reference sequence). This CDR3 comprises 13 residues. The CDR3 region is CASSWAAAYEQYF. In DNA, the CDR3 is TGTGCCAGCAGTTGGGCAGCCGCGTACGAGCAGTACTTC.

The chain combines TRBV6-1 with TRBJ2-7, with 7 positions matching TRBD2. The CDR3 covers 14 residues. CDR1 is MNHNS and CDR2 is SASEGT in the germline V gene. V shed 5 bases, J shed 3 bases, and the junction held 7 bases outside the gene matches. CDR3 in amino acids: CASSYGGDGYEQYF. As DNA, the CDR3 is TGTGCCAGCAGTTATGGGGGGGACGGCTACGAGCAGTACTTC.

The chain joins TRBV7-9 to TRBJ2-5; 9 nucleotides align to TRBD1. Germline CDR1 and CDR2: SEHNR and FQNEAQ (reference sequence). Trimming cost V 5 bases and J 0 bases; bases outside gene matches: 1. CDR3 length equals 14 residues. In DNA form, the CDR3 reads TGTGCCAGCAGCGGACAGGGGAACCAAGAGACCCAGTACTTC. This codes for CASSGQGNQETQYF.

The rearrangement joins TRBV4-1 to TRBJ2-4; 7 nucleotides agree with TRBD2. The CDR3 loop spans 17 amino acids. The germline V gene encodes CDR1 MGHRA and CDR2 YSYEKL. J lost 0 bases, V lost 3 bases, and 8 bases had no gene match. The CDR3 region is CASSHLRGDLAKNIQYF. CDR3 coding DNA: TGCGCCAGCAGCCACCTTCGGGGGGACCTAGCCAAAAACATTCAGTACTTC.

The count of this clone is one. DNA of the CDR3: TGTGCCAGCCTGCGGGGGCTTGTTGGCTACACCTTC. It yields the protein CASLRGLVGYTF. V gene TRBV7-2 combines with J gene TRBJ1-2, with D maybe TRBD1 (6 bases). V gave up 8 bases and J gave up 7 bases, with 14 bases separating them. The germline V gene encodes CDR1 SGHTA and CDR2 FQGNSA. This CDR3 spans 12 amino acids. Full variable domain (rest looked up from reference TRBV7-2 and TRBJ1-2): GAGVSQSPSNKVTEKGKDVELRCDPISGHTALYWYRQSLGQGLEFLIYFQGNSAPDKSGLPSDRFSAERTGGSVSTLTIQRTQQEDSAVYLCASLRGLVGYTFGSGTRLTVV.

This rearrangement joins TRBV4-1 to TRBJ2-5; the D gene is possibly TRBD2 (6 bases). The CDR3 consists of 15 residues. The ends were cut back, 0 bases at V and 3 bases at J, with 11 bases in the middle. CDR1 is MGHRA, CDR2 YSYEKL, per germline. The CDR3 here is CASSQDGGGEETQYF. CDR3 in DNA: TGCGCCAGCAGCCAAGACGGGGGAGGCGAAGAGACCCAGTACTTC.

This chain links TRBV4-1 with TRBJ2-5; D ambiguous. The germline CDR1 and CDR2 sequences are MGHRA and YSYEKL. CDR3 length: 13 residues. Trimming took off 1 base at V and 5 bases at J, with 8 bases between the two ends. The CDR3 spells CASSQARVETQYF. The CDR3 region has the DNA TGCGCCAGCAGCCAAGCGCGTGTCGAGACCCAGTACTTC.

The chain employs TRBV28 and TRBJ1-1; TRBD1 matches at 9 bases. Germline assignment: CDR1 MDHEN and CDR2 SYDVKM. J lost 4 bases, V lost 5 bases, and 8 bases had no gene match. The CDR3 is 15 residues long. This CDR3 is CASSPSTGGGTEAFF. The CDR3 nucleotides are TGTGCCAGCAGTCCATCCACAGGGGGCGGCACTGAAGCTTTCTTT.

The genes are TRBV29-1 and TRBJ2-5; possibly TRBD2 for D (6 bases). This CDR3 has 13 residues. From germline, CDR1 is SQVTM and CDR2 ANQGSEA. V lost 1 base and J 7 bases, leaving 13 bases between the germline ends. CDR3: CSVEAGEVGTQYF. In DNA form, the CDR3 reads TGCAGCGTTGAAGCGGGAGAGGTGGGGACCCAGTACTTC.

This clone was found once. This chain connects TRBV7-6 to TRBJ1-2; maybe TRBD1 (5 bases). Germline V lookup: CDR1 SGHVS, CDR2 FNYEAQ. The CDR3 sequence is 15 residues long. Trimming took off 4 bases at V and 5 bases at J, with 17 bases between the two ends. CDR3 in amino acids: CASSWIPGVGYGYTF. In DNA, the CDR3 is TGTGCCAGCAGCTGGATACCGGGGGTTGGTTATGGCTACACCTTC.

The table lists this clone with a count of one. This chain uses TRBV4-1 with TRBJ1-5; TRBD1 might be the D (6 bases). V was pared by 4 bases and J by 6 bases, with 13 bases between. Germline lookup yields CDR1 MGHRA and CDR2 YSYEKL. CDR3 size: 14 residues. In DNA form, the CDR3 reads TGCGCCAGCAGCCGAGGGCAGGGGAGTCAGCCCCAGCATTTT. Translating it yields CASSRGQGSQPQHF.

J is TRBJ1-2 and V is TRBV6-5; D is undetermined. The CDR3 is made up of 12 amino acids. Germline CDR1 and CDR2: MNHEY and SVGAGI. The V gene lost 3 bases and the J gene lost 7 bases, with 9 bases spanning the gap. The CDR3 loop reads CASSYMGFGYTF. DNA for the CDR3: TGTGCCAGCAGTTATATGGGGTTTGGCTACACCTTC.

This sequence joins TRBV19 and TRBJ2-1; 8 bases map to TRBD2. V dropped 1 base and J dropped 4; count of bases not matched to a gene: 12. Per germline, CDR1 LNHDA and CDR2 SQIVND (reference sequence). The CDR3 loop spans 18 amino acids. CDR3 sequence reads: CASSIVGSGESRYNEQFF. The CDR3 nucleotides are TGTGCCAGTAGTATAGTTGGTAGCGGGGAAAGTAGGTACAATGAGCAGTTCTTC.